Presented here are 21 T cell receptor beta chains from one specimen sequenced in a study of metastatic and nonmetastatic thyroid tumors. Thyroid surgery took place with no prior treatment in any patient. TCRdb re-called the PCR reads through MiXCR. The table shows under 95,000 clones, with roughly an eighth occurring only once. Sequencing was performed on blood. The source is a female donor with papillary thyroid cancer or a benign thyroid nodule (not recorded which). Some clones in this sample may be carry-over from other donors' samples.

Ten or more counts support this clone. This chain links TRBV7-8 with TRBJ2-5; TRBD2 is a possible D gene (6 bases). Trimming removed 1 base from V and 5 bases from J, with 14 bases in between. Germline V lookup: CDR1 SGHVS, CDR2 FQNEAQ. The CDR3 covers 15 residues. The CDR3 reads CASSLEAEGWETQYF. DNA of the CDR3: TGTGCCAGCAGCTTAGAGGCGGAGGGATGGGAGACCCAGTACTTC.

At least ten counts were recorded for this clone. DNA of the CDR3: TGTGCCACACGGACAGGCACCTATGGCTACACCTTC. Translated: CATRTGTYGYTF. J is TRBJ1-2 and V is TRBV19; 7 bases fit TRBD1. In germline, CDR1 is LNHDA, CDR2 SQIVND (reference sequence). V lost 10 bases, J lost 4 bases, and 6 bases stayed unmatched. This CDR3 is 12 amino acids long.

At least ten counts were recorded for this clone. The rearrangement links TRBV7-8 to TRBJ2-7; TRBD2 agrees at 9 bases. Unmatched junction bases numbered 7, after V lost 5 bases and J lost 5 bases. The CDR3 runs 14 residues. Germline CDR1 and CDR2: SGHVS and FQNEAQ. In DNA form, the CDR3 reads TGTGCCAGCAGCAGAGCGGGAGGAGGGAACGAGCAGTACTTC. It yields the protein CASSRAGGGNEQYF.

The chain carries TRBV6-1 and TRBJ1-3, with D uncertain. Germline CDR1 reads MNHNS; CDR2 reads SASEGT. The V and J ends lost 10 bases and 0 bases respectively, with 10 bases between them. The CDR3 has 13 amino acids. The CDR3 DNA follows: TGTGCCACCAGAGTCAACTCTGGAAACACCATATATTTT. It is translated as CATRVNSGNTIYF.

This clone was counted many times. The chain joins TRBV5-1 to TRBJ2-2; 12 bases line up with TRBD2. CDR3 length equals 18 residues. With V trimmed by 3 bases and J by 5 bases, 11 bases remained unmatched. Germline CDR1 and CDR2: SGHRS and YFSETQ. The CDR3 sequence: CASSSYRTSGIGTGELFF. CDR3 coding DNA: TGCGCCAGCAGCTCCTACCGGACTAGCGGGATAGGTACCGGGGAGCTGTTTTTT.

This clone appeared many times. The chain combines TRBV19 with TRBJ1-5, with TRBD1 matching over 8 bases. Germline CDR1 LNHDA, CDR2 SQIVND (reference sequence). The ends lost 11 bases at V and 3 bases at J; junction bases unmatched: 6. This CDR3 comprises 13 residues. The CDR3 sequence is CASSDRDNQPQHF. CDR3 in DNA: TGTGCCTCCTCGGACAGGGACAATCAGCCCCAGCATTTT. Based on the CDR3 plus reference TRBV19 and TRBJ1-5, the full variable domain is DGGITQSPKYLFRKEGQNVTLSCEQNLNHDAMYWYRQDPGQGLRLIYYSQIVNDFQKGDIAEGYSVSREKKESFPLTVTSAQKNPTAFYLCASSDRDNQPQHFGDGTRLSIL.

The rearrangement links TRBV6-1 to TRBJ2-5; no clear D gene. V lost 3 bases and J 3 bases, leaving 5 bases between the germline ends. The CDR3 spans 12 residues. The V gene's germline CDR1 is MNHNS and CDR2 SASEGT. This CDR3 reads CASSDPKETQYF. For the CDR3, the DNA is TGTGCCAGCAGTGACCCAAAAGAGACCCAGTACTTC.

On this clone itself: At one end, the junction sequence differs from germline, possibly due to a read error. The chain carries TRBV7-2 and TRBJ2-7, with D possibly TRBD2 on 6 matching bases. The CDR3 is 14 amino acids. Germline assignment: CDR1 SGHTA and CDR2 FQGNSA. The CDR3 sequence is CDSSARLGPYEQYF. CDR3 sequence (DNA): TGTGACAGCAGCGCCAGACTAGGTCCCTACGAGCAGTACTTC. The full variable domain, in which reference TRBV7-2 and TRBJ2-7 provide the parts outside the CDR3, is GAGVSQSPSNKVTEKGKDVELRCDPISGHTALYWYRQSLGQGLEFLIYFQGNSAPDKSGLPSDRFSAERTGGSVSTLTIQRTQQEDSAVYLCDSSARLGPYEQYFGPGTRLTVT.

Note on this clone: This clone may be a read error of a much larger clone one base away. The chain is built from TRBV28 and TRBJ2-4; TRBD1 is a possible D gene (6 bases). The germline V and J ends were trimmed by 5 bases and 2 bases, with 19 bases remaining between them. This CDR3 region has 17 residues. In germline, CDR1 is MDHEN, CDR2 SYDVKM. The CDR3, as DNA: TGTGCCAGCAGTCCCCTGACAGGCAATATATCCAAAAACATTCAGTACTTC. Translation: CASSPLTGNISKNIQYF.

This clone was observed at least ten times. This chain uses TRBV10-3 with TRBJ2-5, with D perhaps matching TRBD1 or TRBD2 (6 bases each). The CDR3 runs to 15 residues. CDR1 and CDR2 (germline): ENHRY, SYGVKD. The germline V and J ends were trimmed by 3 bases and 5 bases, with 16 bases remaining between them. The CDR3 nucleotides are TGTGCCATCAGTGATTTGGGGGGCAGGAGTGAGACCCAGTACTTC. It specifies CAISDLGGRSETQYF.

Ten or more counts support this clone. This chain links TRBV7-2 with TRBJ2-3; 7 positions agree with TRBD1. From germline, CDR1 is SGHTA and CDR2 FQGNSA. V gave up 4 bases and J gave up 0 bases; unmatched junction bases: 4. The CDR3 runs to 15 residues. In nucleotides, the CDR3 is TGTGCCAGCAGCTATCGGACAGGAAGCACAGATACGCAGTATTTT. Its translation: CASSYRTGSTDTQYF.

This clone appeared a single time. Germline is not matched at one junction end, which may reflect a read error. The chain combines TRBV7-6 with TRBJ2-3; D possibly corresponds to TRBD2 (5 bases). Germline CDR1 SGHVS, CDR2 FNYEAQ. The CDR3 runs 16 residues. The CDR3, as DNA: TGTGCCAGCATCTTAGAATGGATGGAGGCCACAGATACGCAGTATTTT. Its translation: CASILEWMEATDTQYF.

This clone has ten or more counts. Here the CDR3 DNA reads TGTGCCAGTAGTATAGATCCGAAAGGGACCACCACTGAAGCTTTCTTT. This codes for CASSIDPKGTTTEAFF. The V and J genes are TRBV19 and TRBJ1-1, with a possible D match to TRBD1 (5 bases). Trimming took off 0 bases at V and 4 bases at J, with 15 bases between the two ends. CDR3 length: 16 residues. Germline CDR1 reads LNHDA; CDR2 reads SQIVND (reference sequence).

This clone was counted at least ten times. The gene calls are TRBV2 and TRBJ2-1, with 13 bases lining up with TRBD2. Trimming at V came to 6 bases and at J to 5 bases, leaving 4 bases not matched to a gene. This CDR3 spans 15 amino acids. Germline values: CDR1 SNHLY, CDR2 FYNNEI. The CDR3 coding sequence is TGTGCCAGCAGGCCAGGGACTAGCGGGAACAATGAGCAGTTCTTC. It encodes CASRPGTSGNNEQFF.

This clone was counted at least ten times. The same CDR3 also results from other DNA sequences found in this sample. The chain recombines TRBV20-1 with TRBJ2-2; no reliable D call. CDR3 length: 12 residues. V was shortened by 3 bases and J by 1 base, with 3 bases between the two germline ends. The germline V gene has CDR1 DFQATT and CDR2 SNEGSKA (reference sequence). This chain's CDR3 is CSARGNTGELFF. Written as DNA, the CDR3 is TGCAGTGCTAGGGGGAACACCGGGGAGCTGTTTTTT.

This clone has ten or more counts. The rearrangement joins TRBV20-1 to TRBJ1-1; D gene ambiguous. V was trimmed by 0 bases and J by 5 bases, leaving 7 bases between them. The CDR3 covers 12 residues. Germline V lookup: CDR1 DFQATT, CDR2 SNEGSKA (reference sequence). The CDR3 DNA reads as TGCAGTGCTAGAGATGGTTTTACTGAAGCTTTCTTT. Translated: CSARDGFTEAFF.

The table lists this clone with many counts. J is TRBJ1-2 and V is TRBV20-1, with 7 positions matching TRBD1. Germline V gene data show CDR1 as DFQATT and CDR2 as SNEGSKA (reference sequence). There are 14 residues in the CDR3. Trimming at V came to 2 bases and at J to 5 bases, leaving 8 bases not matched to a gene. The CDR3 DNA sequence: TGCAGTGCTAGAAAAGGGGGCCTAGAATATGGCTACACCTTC. Translated: CSARKGGLEYGYTF.

Comments on this clone: The junction and the germline gene differ at one end; a read error may be behind it. The V gene is TRBV7-7, the J gene TRBJ2-1; 7 positions match TRBD2. Germline V lookup: CDR1 SSHAT, CDR2 FNYEAQ (reference sequence). The CDR3 totals 15 residues. In nucleotides, the CDR3 is TGTGCTAGCAGCCAAGTGGCTAGCGGTTACGATCAGCAGTTCTTC. Translating it yields CASSQVASGYDQQFF.

On this clone itself: A much bigger clone sits one base away, suggesting this may be a read error. This CDR3 is also generated by other DNA sequences in the sample. This sequence joins TRBV27 and TRBJ2-7; 11 bases map to TRBD2. Germline assignment: CDR1 MNHEY and CDR2 SMNVEV (reference sequence). Trimming removed 5 bases from V and 3 bases from J; junction bases left unmatched: 6. The CDR3 has 15 amino acids. The CDR3 reads CASSRATSGSYEQYF. The CDR3 DNA reads as TGTGCCAGCAGTAGAGCTACTAGCGGGAGCTACGAGCAGTACTTC.

This clone has ten or more counts. CDR3 protein: CASSQGTSGRYEQYF. CDR3 sequence (DNA): TGCGCCAGCAGCCAAGGGACTAGCGGGAGGTACGAGCAGTACTTC. The chain recombines TRBV4-1 with TRBJ2-7; TRBD2 matches 14 bases. CDR3 length: 15 amino acids. CDR1 and CDR2 (germline): MGHRA, YSYEKL. V lost 1 base to trimming and J lost 4 bases; unmatched junction nucleotides: 0.

At least ten counts were recorded for this clone. With a much larger clone just one base away, this may be a read error. Other DNA sequences from this sample encode an identical CDR3 as well. The chain is built from TRBV6-5 and TRBJ2-2; D unresolved. Looked up from germline, CDR1 is MNHEY and CDR2 is SVGAGI. This CDR3 has 13 residues. This CDR3 is CASSYQNTGELFF. As DNA, the CDR3 is TGTGCCAGTAGTTACCAGAACACCGGGGAGCTGTTTTTT.